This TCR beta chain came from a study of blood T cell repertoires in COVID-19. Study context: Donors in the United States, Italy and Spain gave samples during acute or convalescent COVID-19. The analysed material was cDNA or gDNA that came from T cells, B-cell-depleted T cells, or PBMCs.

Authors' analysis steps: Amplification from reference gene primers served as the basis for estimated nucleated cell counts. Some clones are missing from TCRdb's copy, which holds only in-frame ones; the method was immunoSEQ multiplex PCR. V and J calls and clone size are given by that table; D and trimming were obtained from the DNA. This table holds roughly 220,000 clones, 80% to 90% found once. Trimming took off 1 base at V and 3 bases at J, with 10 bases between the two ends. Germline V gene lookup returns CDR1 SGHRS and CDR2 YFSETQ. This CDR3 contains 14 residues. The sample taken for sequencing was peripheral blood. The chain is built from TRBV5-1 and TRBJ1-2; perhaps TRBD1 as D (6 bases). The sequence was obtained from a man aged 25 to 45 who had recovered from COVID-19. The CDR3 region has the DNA TGCGCCAGCAGCTTGAATCAGGGGCACTATGGCTACACCTTC. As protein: CASSLNQGHYGYTF.